This entry concerns a single T cell receptor beta chain. Here immunoSEQ multiplex PCR was the method, and the copy in TCRdb shows in-frame clones only, minus some. Of tens of thousands of clones in the sample, over 90% are singletons; the top ten hold around 0.24%. The CDR3 is 14 amino acids. V shed 5 bases and J 0 bases; nucleotides not matched to a gene: 3. Germline values: CDR1 SGHAT, CDR2 FQDESV (reference sequence). This sample is part of a study of technical replicates of blood from several donors. The sample comprised T cells isolated from PBMCs. The gene calls are TRBV11-1 and TRBJ2-7; TRBD2 aligns across 8 bases. This sequence was found in a human donor in good health. CDR3 sequence reads: CASSQGLGSYEQYF. Here the CDR3 DNA reads TGTGCCAGCAGCCAGGGACTAGGCTCCTACGAGCAGTACTTC.